What follows is one TCR beta chain and its context. This clone was seen repeatedly, ten times or more. The antigen it recognizes is unknown. No quality values exist for individual bases; no much larger clone is one base distant. The library was prepared using PCR. Sequencing was carried out with an Illumina HiSeq 4000. High-throughput sequencing was used to profile the TCR beta-chain CDR3 region of every patient. The paper's data handling went like this. Drawing on CDR3 differences between clinicopathological groups, the researchers built a classifier meant to tell apart patients with distant-metastatic papillary thyroid cancer. The Shannon index was used to assess repertoire diversity, and the Morisita-Horn index was used to assess tumor-blood repertoire similarity. The public reads were reanalyzed by TCRdb: fastp trimming at Q25, MiXCR alignment, in-frame beta chains only. These V and J calls rely on TCRdb rather than the paper's analysis. Counted in this sample were tens of thousands of clones; around 16% of them appeared once. Together, the top ten hold approximately 10% of the sample.

The record originates from a study of metastatic and nonmetastatic thyroid tumors (dated by TCRdb to 2018 to 2021). Study-level background: Repertoires from peripheral blood and from tumor or nodule tissue samples of malignant and benign thyroid patients were compared. Overall study outcomes, separate from this receptor: TCR beta diversity was reported as significantly higher in malignant tumors than in benign nodules, in both blood and tumor samples.

No patient had received any treatment before thyroid surgery. The study retrospectively analysed patient clinical samples collected from about 2012 to 2018 using T-cell receptor beta sequencing. This sequence originates from a female donor with papillary thyroid cancer or a benign thyroid nodule (not recorded which). Some clones in this sample may be carry-over from other donors' samples. The sequencing input was tumor tissue.

The DNA sequence is TGTGCCACCAGGGCAGGGGGCGCCCATACGCAGTATTTT. The translation is CATRAGGAHTQYF. The chain couples TRBV24-1 to TRBJ2-3, with 8 bases matching TRBD1. CDR1 and CDR2 are drawn from the germline V gene: KGHDR, SFDVKD. Trimming takes 7 bases off V and 7 bases off J; junction bases not matched to a gene: 6. The CDR3 spans 13 residues, from the cysteine through the phenylalanine. Of the read, only the CDR3 DNA is kept; its 39 bases are in frame from base 1.